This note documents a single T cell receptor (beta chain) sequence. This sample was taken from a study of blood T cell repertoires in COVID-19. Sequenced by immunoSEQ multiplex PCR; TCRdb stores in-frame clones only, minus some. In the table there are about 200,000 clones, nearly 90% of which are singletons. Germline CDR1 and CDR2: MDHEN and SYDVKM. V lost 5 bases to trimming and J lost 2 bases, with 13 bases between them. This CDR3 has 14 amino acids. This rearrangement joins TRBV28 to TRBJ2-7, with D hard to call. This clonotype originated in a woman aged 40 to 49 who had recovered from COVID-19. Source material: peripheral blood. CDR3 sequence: CASSPLLETYEQYF. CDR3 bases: TGTGCCAGCAGTCCCTTGCTAGAGACCTACGAGCAGTACTTC. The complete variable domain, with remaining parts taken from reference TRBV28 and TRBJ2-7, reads DVKVTQSSRYLVKRTGEKVFLECVQDMDHENMFWYRQDPGLGLRLIYFSYDVKMKEKGDIPEGYSVSREKKERFSLILESASTNQTSMYLCASSPLLETYEQYFGPGTRLTVT.